This TCR beta chain was retrieved from a study of cytomegalovirus exposure and HLA in healthy donors. Points from the study as a whole: Earlier analysis looked at TCR beta V segments, and most were productive about 87% or about 30% of the time.

Both 60 Vbeta primers and 13 Jbeta primers went into the PCR. The method was immunoSEQ multiplex PCR; TCRdb's version includes in-frame clones alone and lacks a portion of them. The table lists around 250,000 clones, around 81% of them singletons. Details on this clone: Its antigen remains unknown.

The CDR3 consists of 15 residues. V gave up 0 bases and J gave up 6 bases, with 12 bases separating them. Per the germline V gene, CDR1 is SGDLS and CDR2 is YYNGEE. The V gene is TRBV9, the J gene TRBJ2-2, with D possibly being TRBD2 (5 bases). The source material was PBMCs. The sequence derives from a woman in her sixties in good health and CMV-seropositive. For the CDR3, the DNA is TGTGCCAGCAGCGTAGCCTCGGGGTCAGCCGGGGAGCTGTTTTTT. Translation gives CASSVASGSAGELFF.